A selection of T cell receptor beta chains follows, all from one sample in a study of regulatory T cells in long-lasting Graves disease. A single record per CDR3 protein comes from TCRdb applying MiXCR to the multiplex PCR reads. This table holds 380,000 or so distinct CDR3 sequences, roughly 15% found once. These data were also reused for a study on T cells in Graves' hyperthyroidism and ophthalmopathy.

The source material was peripheral blood mononuclear cells (PBMCs), sampled at new diagnosis, from a patient treated with antithyroid drugs. All receptors derive from a woman between 18 and 30 years old with Graves disease. Both conserved end residues are trimmed from each CDR3.

CDR3 length	J gene	V gene	CDR3 protein
11	TRBJ1-1	TRBV10-3	ATYPPGGTEAF
13	TRBJ1-3	TRBV18	ASSPQGRSGNTIY
11	TRBJ2-1	TRBV6-1	ASTHNPKLGQF
11	TRBJ1-1	TRBV6-1	ASRASGYTEAF
13	TRBJ2-2	TRBV7-3	ASRLTGGYTGELF
11	TRBJ1-2	TRBV30	AWSVYRESGYT
13	TRBJ2-4	TRBV27	ASSPDRGAKNIQY
10	TRBJ2-2	TRBV7-9	ASSLDGGELF
13	TRBJ2-7	TRBV25-1	ASSPGQLRGLEQY
12	TRBJ2-4	TRBV7-9	ASSLDNWKNIQY
10	TRBJ2-7	TRBV28	ASSSRGRRQY
15	TRBJ2-2	TRBV20-1	SASRILAGERSGELF
13	TRBJ2-1	TRBV9	ASSSRLVSYNEQF
11	TRBJ2-7	TRBV14	ASSQEEDYEQY
15	TRBJ1-6	TRBV5-1	ASSKSGTGVYNSPLH
11	TRBJ2-1	TRBV28	ASSQQASSEQF
13	TRBJ2-7	TRBV5-1	ASSLGGLVGYEQY